Sequencing of this T cell receptor (beta chain) was carried out in a study of blood T cell repertoires in COVID-19. Overall study: Acute and convalescent COVID-19 samples came from the United States, Italy and Spain. PBMCs, B-cell-depleted T cells, or T cells provided the cDNA or gDNA that made up the material.

TCRdb keeps only in-frame clones here, not all; method: immunoSEQ multiplex PCR. Among tens of thousands of clones listed, 80% to 90% were seen once. The ends were cut back, 0 bases at V and 6 bases at J, with 7 bases in the middle. The germline gives CDR1 SGHAT, CDR2 FQNNGV. The CDR3 covers 13 residues. Followed longitudinally, the Seattle patients had been enrolled during active infection. The rearrangement uses TRBV11-2 and TRBJ2-3; the D is unclear. Sequences were obtained from peripheral blood. The receptor was isolated from a woman aged 55-70 years with COVID-19, enrolled during active disease. DNA for the CDR3: TGTGCCAGCAGCTTAGAGGCAGTGGATACGCAGTATTTT. The encoded protein is CASSLEAVDTQYF.